Listed below are T cell receptor beta chains from one sample, sequenced in a study of blood T cell repertoires in COVID-19. Some clones are missing from TCRdb's copy, which holds only in-frame ones; the method was immunoSEQ multiplex PCR. The sample records fewer than 110,000 clones, around 92% being singletons. Material for sequencing was peripheral blood. The receptors here all came from a man aged 50-60 years with active COVID-19. Both conserved end residues are part of each CDR3. The size entry is marked missing in some rows and otherwise reads once, few, many or a size class.

>NA|TRBV7-8
CASSLGGTSGSRETQYF
>NA|TRBV2
CASSSGPDRGTEAFF
>once|TRBV28
CASGAGEGETQYF
>NA|TRBV3-1/TRBV3-2
CASSLRARLAGVSYNEQFF
>NA|TRBV28
CASSLGGLRTGNTIYF
>NA|TRBV5-6
CASSFLSYEQYF
>once|TRBV28
CASSLTGGNQLAKNIQYF
>once|TRBV6-5
CASKLSGTGEQFF
>NA|TRBV2
CASSGGPWGTNYEQYF
>NA|TRBV18
CASSLIQGTSTDTQYF
>NA|TRBV4-1
CASSQDRLQGIYGYTF
>NA|TRBV2
CASGGPGGGNQPQHF
>once|TRBV7-3
CASSLIAGYQETQYF
>NA|TRBV2
CASNYRQGTYEQYF
>once|TRBV24-1
CAIQGFNQPQHF
>once|TRBV28
CATCTVGTTGNTIYF
>NA|TRBV19
CASSNPARAGTDTQYF
>NA|TRBV5-1
CASSWTGSYNEQFF
>NA|TRBV10-3
CAISLVHPNTEAFF
>once|TRBV5-1
CASSLAGERYGYTF
>NA|TRBV14
CASSQDVPRGLAGVEQFF
>NA|TRBV7-9
CASSRPEGERNTEAFF
>NA|TRBV7-9
CASSSLARDDGNTIYF
>NA|TRBV15
CATSRRQHIITDTQYF
>NA|TRBV6-5
CASSSPTVNTEAFF
>NA|TRBV28
CASTTVDEQYF
>once|TRBV19
CASSIQGTVAKNIQYF
>NA|TRBV7-3
CASSSGTSYTF
>once|TRBV7-6
CASSLVPNAGGVDTQYF
>NA|TRBV4-1
CASSQPRAGVGPDTQYF
>NA|TRBV18
CASSPQGGGYGYTF
>few|TRBV6-5
CASSYAGGPQHF
>NA|TRBV5-1
CASSLVGSGSFSDTQYF
>NA|TRBV15
CATSRDKGQGDTF
>NA|TRBV6-5
CATSTGQAGAYEQYF
>NA|TRBV27
CASSSTLYYTDTQYF
>once|TRBV27
CASSGRGAQNYGYTF
>once|TRBV19
CASSIGPGLDTQYF
>NA|TRBV6-5
CASSLRTDNSPLHF
>NA|TRBV7-3
CASSSLAGGGVGELFF
>NA|TRBV5-4
CASSIGQKEYGYTF
>NA|TRBV5-1
CASSPSGGVRQPQHF
>NA|TRBV28
CASSSSGRRGAGEQFF
>NA|TRBV11-2
CASSLEGALGNTIYF
>once|TRBV25-1
CASSVFSGLDNEQFF
>once|TRBV27
CASSLHGQGGDYRQYF
>once|TRBV28
CASSLEGRGRDYTF
>NA|TRBV5-6
CASSLESTAYHYEQYF
>NA|TRBV3-1/TRBV3-2
CASSQRTVNEKLFF
>NA|TRBV7-3
CASSSKREAYNEQFF
>NA|TRBV6-5
CASRRIPGTVEQYF
>NA|TRBV12-5
CASGLAPSHRLCYEQYF
>NA|TRBV11-1
CASSSKPDRGDTQYF